The entry below describes one T cell receptor (beta chain). Its antigen is undetermined. These data come from a study of T cells in Graves' hyperthyroidism and ophthalmopathy. Turning to the study itself: Once the initial diagnosis was made, peripheral blood was obtained before any treatment.

Using RNA transcripts as the source, TCR beta CDR3 regions were amplified. The HTBI set primed first-round TCR CDR3 RT-PCR. Each CDR3 protein gets one entry after TCRdb re-called the multiplex PCR reads with MiXCR. The table includes 700,000 to 850,000 distinct CDR3 sequences, about 35% detected once. Broader study findings: Expanded thyroid clonotypes (above 0.001) were mostly also found in blood.

Newly diagnosed hyperthyroidism patients aged 18 to 65 years had disease lasting under 2 months. Each diagnosis was grounded in clinical symptoms, serum thyroxine and TRAb, thyroid ultrasound, and orbital computed tomography. V lost 5 bases and J lost 7; bases outside the gene matches: 8. The CDR3 is 14 residues long. Germline-derived CDR1 and CDR2 are SEHNR and FQNEAQ (reference sequence). The specimen was blood. The TCR was taken from a woman in her 40s with Graves' hyperthyroidism. The V and J genes are TRBV7-9 and TRBJ2-7; 10 nucleotides line up with TRBD1. CDR3 sequence (DNA): TGTGCCAGCAGCCCAGGGACAGGGGTAGGGGAGCAGTACTTC. Translation: CASSPGTGVGEQYF.